This entry describes one T cell receptor beta chain. Its antigen is unknown. No much larger clonotype is one base removed from it; base qualities were not supplied. cDNA was synthesized by template-switch 5'RACE using a primer with a 10-nucleotide random unique molecular identifier that tagged each TCR transcript. Over 180 million TCR-beta sequences, covering 15-18 subjects, were produced in each sequencing run. The RNeasy kit was used to extract total RNA. Using the KAPA Real-time Library Amplification kit, TCR-beta VDJ regions were amplified with primers for the TCR constant region and the 5'RACE anchor. Sample indexes and Illumina adaptors were added in a first PCR, and a second PCR then increased library yield. After Ampure bead purification, the roughly 650 bp TCR product was size-selected on a 2% E-gel SizeSelection system. Before pooling, library quality was assessed on a Bioanalyzer, concentration was determined with Qubit, and library quantification was performed with the Kapa Library Quantification kit. Libraries were sequenced paired-end 2 x 150 bp on an Illumina HiSeq 2500. To increase sequence diversity, roughly 25-31% phiX was spiked into each library pool. The source study handled its data this way. The UMI-based MiGEC pipeline processed quality-filtered reads and removed over 75% of raw TCR sequences during error correction. IMGT germline references were used for alignment of VDJ genes, and clonotypes were defined by a unique CDR3 amino acid sequence together with V-J genes. Clonal expansion, Shannon diversity, and CDR3 relatedness (CalcPairwiseDistances, ClusterSamples) were evaluated with VDJtools, and phylogenetic trees were built with CLCbio workbench. Clones with at least 8 unique UMIs were defined as expanded, with this threshold being based on coefficient-of-variation modelling across technical triplicates. TCRdb took the public reads, trimmed them with fastp at Q25, ran MiXCR for clone calling and kept in-frame beta chains. Every entry covers one CDR3 protein and lists the most common genes and DNA from its rows. Here the V and J calls rest on TCRdb's processing, not on the authors' analysis. The sample table contains tens of thousands of distinct CDR3 sequences; only one count was recorded for about 13% of them. The ten top clones hold approximately 5% of the sample.

The sample's time point, from its label and the paper: longitudinal time-point 2. For unsorted PBMC libraries, 2 million PBMCs were used after storage in RNAlater at -80 degrees C until RNA extraction. PBMCs were separated from peripheral blood using Ficoll-Hypaque density gradient centrifugation and then cryopreserved in liquid nitrogen. The data derive from a study of neurological immune-mediated disorders (dated by TCRdb to between 2018 and 2021). Some background on the complete study: Peripheral blood TCR-beta repertoires from patients with HTLV-I-associated myelopathy (HAM/TSP), patients with multiple sclerosis, and healthy controls were compared in the study using UMI-based sequencing. Longitudinal HAM/TSP and healthy donors had 3 time-points each (about 3-40 month intervals). The cohort comprised 68 subjects: roughly 15 HAM/TSP patients, 35 or so multiple sclerosis patients and 20 healthy controls. The 90 to 120 TCR-beta libraries covered PBMC samples along with longitudinal samples, technical triplicates, and paired sorted CD4+ and CD8+ T-cell subsets. Paper-wide results and their limitations: TCR clonal expansion was greatest in HAM/TSP patients and smallest in MS patients, who ranked below even healthy controls. Across subjects, expanded clones never shared an identical CDR3 amino acid sequence, which suggests that the TCR-beta repertoires in every group were private.

Sequences SGHRS (CDR1) and YFSETQ (CDR2) are obtained from the germline V gene. The CDR3 sequence holds 16 residues, the cysteine and phenylalanine included. The only DNA kept is the CDR3, 48 bases in frame from the first base. V gives up 7 bases and J gives up 5 bases, and the segment between their germline ends measures 22 bases. The rearranged segments are TRBV5-1 and TRBJ2-4, with an unclear D gene assignment. This TCR was recovered from a female donor with HTLV-1-associated myelopathy (HAM/TSP). Sequenced material: PBMCs. The CDR3 region has the sequence CASQLGYMGGQNIQYF. The DNA is TGCGCCAGCCAGCTTGGGTATATGGGCGGACAAAACATTCAGTACTTC.